The table lists the clone carrying this T cell receptor (beta chain) with many counts. MiXCR, applied by TCRdb to the 5' RACE reads, yields one record per CDR3 protein. The sample has about 59,000 distinct CDR3 sequences, 13% seen once; the top ten hold about 10%. The source of the sample is a study of early T cells in non-severe SARS-CoV-2 infection. Germline CDR1 is GTSNPN and CDR2 is SVGIG (reference sequence). The trim removed 2 bases at V and 4 bases at J, leaving 7 bases unmatched. This CDR3 is 15 amino acids long. The specimen comprised whole blood, sampled at baseline. The chain has TRBV30 and TRBJ2-5, with 10 bases matching TRBD1. This clonotype originated in an adult who was a healthcare worker with PCR-confirmed SARS-CoV-2 infection or an uninfected control (not recorded which). CDR3 loop: CAWSSGTGVRETQYF. DNA of the CDR3: TGTGCCTGGAGTTCCGGGACAGGGGTTCGAGAGACCCAGTACTTC.